The T cell receptor (beta chain) described here comes from a study of T cell responses to AZD1222 COVID-19 vaccine. In regard to this clone: Its antigen is not known.

Assay used: immunoSEQ multiplex PCR; TCRdb lists only in-frame clones, some missing. The table records around 100,000 clones, around 89% of them present only once. Germline CDR1 and CDR2: SGDLS and YYNGEE. V lost 4 bases to trimming and J lost 4 bases, with 9 bases between them. This CDR3 spans 12 amino acids. The study's findings and limits: Breadth and depth of Spike-specific TCRs rose after two AZD1222 doses. The sample set comprised mostly white British donors with more females, and clonal diversity was possibly underestimated. Nearly half of the spike-specific TCRs reportedly recognize variant regions that carry no mutations.

The sequence came from an adult in good health. Sequenced material: peripheral blood, taken on day 0 of AZD1222 vaccination. V usage is TRBV9 and J usage is TRBJ2-7; D is possibly TRBD2 (6 bases). CDR3 nucleotide sequence: TGTGCCAGCAGCCCCGGAGGGTACGAGCAGTACTTC. This encodes CASSPGGYEQYF. Looking up the rest from reference TRBV9 and TRBJ2-7 gives the full variable domain: DSGVTQTPKHLITATGQRVTLRCSPRSGDLSVYWYQQSLDQGLQFLIQYYNGEERAKGNILERFSAQQFPDLHSELNLSSLELGDSALYFCASSPGGYEQYFGPGTRLTVT.